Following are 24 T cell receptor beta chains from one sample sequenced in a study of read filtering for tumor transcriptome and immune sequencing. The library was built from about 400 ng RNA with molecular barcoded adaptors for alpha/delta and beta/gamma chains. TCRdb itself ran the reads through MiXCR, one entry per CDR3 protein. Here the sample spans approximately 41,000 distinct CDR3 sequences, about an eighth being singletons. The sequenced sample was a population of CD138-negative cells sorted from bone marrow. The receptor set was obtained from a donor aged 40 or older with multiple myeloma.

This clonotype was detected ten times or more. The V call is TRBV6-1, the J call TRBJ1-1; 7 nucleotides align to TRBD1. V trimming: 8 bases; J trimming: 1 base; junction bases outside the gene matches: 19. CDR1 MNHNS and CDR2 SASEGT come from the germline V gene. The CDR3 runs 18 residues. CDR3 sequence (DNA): TGTGCCAGCGTACGAACAGGGGTCAGCTTGGGATCGAACACTGAAGCTTTCTTT. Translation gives CASVRTGVSLGSNTEAFF.

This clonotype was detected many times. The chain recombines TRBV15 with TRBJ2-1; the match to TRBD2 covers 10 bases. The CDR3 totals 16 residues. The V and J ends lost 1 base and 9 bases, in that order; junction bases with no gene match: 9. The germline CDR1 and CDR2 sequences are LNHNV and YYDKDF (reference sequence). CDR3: CATSRALAGGSSEQFF. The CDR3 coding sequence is TGTGCCACCAGCAGAGCGTTAGCGGGAGGAAGTAGTGAGCAGTTCTTC. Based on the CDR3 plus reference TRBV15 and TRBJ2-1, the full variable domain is DAMVIQNPRYQVTQFGKPVTLSCSQTLNHNVMYWYQQKSSQAPKLLFHYYDKDFNNEADTPDNFQSRRPNTSFCFLDIRSPGLGDTAMYLCATSRALAGGSSEQFFGPGTRLTVL.

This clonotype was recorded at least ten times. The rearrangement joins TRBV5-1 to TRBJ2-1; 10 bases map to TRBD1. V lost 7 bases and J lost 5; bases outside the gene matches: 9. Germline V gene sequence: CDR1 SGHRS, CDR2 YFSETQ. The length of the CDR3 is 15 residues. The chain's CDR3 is CASPRQGAKNNEQFF. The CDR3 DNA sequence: TGCGCCAGCCCCCGACAGGGGGCGAAAAACAATGAGCAGTTCTTC. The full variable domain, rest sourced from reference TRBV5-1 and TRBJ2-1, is KAGVTQTPRYLIKTRGQQVTLSCSPISGHRSVSWYQQTPGQGLQFLFEYFSETQRNKGNFPGRFSGRQFSNSRSEMNVSTLELGDSALYLCASPRQGAKNNEQFFGPGTRLTVL.

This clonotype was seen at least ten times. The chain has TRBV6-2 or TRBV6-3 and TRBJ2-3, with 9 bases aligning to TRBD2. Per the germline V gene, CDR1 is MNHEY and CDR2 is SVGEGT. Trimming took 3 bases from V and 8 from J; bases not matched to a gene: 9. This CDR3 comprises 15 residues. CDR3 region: CASSYRASGIGTQYF. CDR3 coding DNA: TGTGCCAGCAGTTATAGGGCTAGCGGGATTGGTACGCAGTATTTT.

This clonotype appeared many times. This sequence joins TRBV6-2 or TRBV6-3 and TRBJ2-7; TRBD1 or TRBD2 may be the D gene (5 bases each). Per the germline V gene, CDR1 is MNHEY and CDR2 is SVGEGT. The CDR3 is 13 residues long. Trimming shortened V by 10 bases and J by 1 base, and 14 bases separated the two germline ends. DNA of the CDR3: TGTGCCACTCTCCCGGGACGGTCCTACGAGCAGTACTTC. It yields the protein CATLPGRSYEQYF.

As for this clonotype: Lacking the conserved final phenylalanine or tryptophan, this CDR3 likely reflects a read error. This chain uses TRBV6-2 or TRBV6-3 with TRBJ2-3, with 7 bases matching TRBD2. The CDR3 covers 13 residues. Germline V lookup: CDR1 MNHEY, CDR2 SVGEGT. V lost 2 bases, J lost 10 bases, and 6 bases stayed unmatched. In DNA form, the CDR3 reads TGTGCCAGCAGTTACGGCGGGGGTGAAGCGCAGTATCTT. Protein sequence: CASSYGGGEAQYL.

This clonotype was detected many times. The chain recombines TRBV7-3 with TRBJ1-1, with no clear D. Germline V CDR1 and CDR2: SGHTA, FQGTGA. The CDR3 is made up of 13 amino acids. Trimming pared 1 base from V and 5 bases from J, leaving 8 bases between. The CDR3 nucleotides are TGTGCCAGCAGCTTAATTCTGGGAACTGAAGCTTTCTTT. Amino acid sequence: CASSLILGTEAFF. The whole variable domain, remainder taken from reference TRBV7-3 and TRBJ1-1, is GAGVSQTPSNKVTEKGKYVELRCDPISGHTALYWYRQSLGQGPEFLIYFQGTGAADDSGLPNDRFFAVRPEGSVSTLKIQRTERGDSAVYLCASSLILGTEAFFGQGTRLTVV.

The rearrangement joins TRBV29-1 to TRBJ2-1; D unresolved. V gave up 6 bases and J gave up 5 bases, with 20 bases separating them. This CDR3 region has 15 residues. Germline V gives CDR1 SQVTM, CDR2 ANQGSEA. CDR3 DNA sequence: TGCAGCGTCGACGGATTCCGGCGCGAGGACAATGAGCAGTTCTTC. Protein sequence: CSVDGFRREDNEQFF.

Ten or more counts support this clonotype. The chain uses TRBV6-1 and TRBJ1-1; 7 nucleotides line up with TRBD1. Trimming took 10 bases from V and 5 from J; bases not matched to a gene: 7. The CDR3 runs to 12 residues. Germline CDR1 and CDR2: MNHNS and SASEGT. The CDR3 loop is CATVGGGTEAFF. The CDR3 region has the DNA TGTGCCACCGTAGGGGGCGGGACTGAAGCTTTCTTT.

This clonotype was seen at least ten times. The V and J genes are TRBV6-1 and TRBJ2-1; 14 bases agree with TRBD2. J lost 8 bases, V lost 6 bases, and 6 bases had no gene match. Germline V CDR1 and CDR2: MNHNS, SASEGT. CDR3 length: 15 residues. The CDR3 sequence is CASRRLAGGLDEQFF. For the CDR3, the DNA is TGTGCCAGCAGACGACTAGCGGGAGGGCTCGATGAGCAGTTCTTC.

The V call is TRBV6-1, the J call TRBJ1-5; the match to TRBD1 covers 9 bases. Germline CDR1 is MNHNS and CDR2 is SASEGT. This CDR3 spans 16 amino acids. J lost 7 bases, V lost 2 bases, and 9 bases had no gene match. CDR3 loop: CASSEPGTGRGQPQHF. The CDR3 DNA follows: TGTGCCAGCAGTGAACCCGGGACAGGGCGCGGGCAGCCCCAGCATTTT.

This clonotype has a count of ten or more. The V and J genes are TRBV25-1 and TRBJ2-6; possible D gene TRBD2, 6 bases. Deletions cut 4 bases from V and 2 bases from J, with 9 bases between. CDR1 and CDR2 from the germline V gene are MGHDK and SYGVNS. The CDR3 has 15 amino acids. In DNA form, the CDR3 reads TGTGCCAGCAGTGCGGGGGTCCCTGGGGCCAACGTCCTGACTTTC. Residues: CASSAGVPGANVLTF.

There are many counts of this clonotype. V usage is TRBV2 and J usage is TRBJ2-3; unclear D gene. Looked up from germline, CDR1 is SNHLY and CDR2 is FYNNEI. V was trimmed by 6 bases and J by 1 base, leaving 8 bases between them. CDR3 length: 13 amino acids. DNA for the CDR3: TGTGCCAGCAGCGAAAGACGCACAGATACGCAGTATTTT. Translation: CASSERRTDTQYF.

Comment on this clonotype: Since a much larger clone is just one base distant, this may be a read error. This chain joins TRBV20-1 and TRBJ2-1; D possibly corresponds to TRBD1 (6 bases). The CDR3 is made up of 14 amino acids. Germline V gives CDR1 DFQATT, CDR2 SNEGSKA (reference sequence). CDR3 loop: CSARDDTGNHEQSF. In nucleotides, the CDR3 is TGCAGTGCTCGCGATGACACAGGGAACCATGAGCAGTCCTTC.

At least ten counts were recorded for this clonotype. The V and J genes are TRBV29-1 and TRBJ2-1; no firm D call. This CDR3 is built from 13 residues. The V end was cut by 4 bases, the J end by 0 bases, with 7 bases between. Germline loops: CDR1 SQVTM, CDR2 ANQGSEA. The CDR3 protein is CSVGPSSYNEQFF. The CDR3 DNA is TGCAGCGTTGGTCCCAGCTCCTACAATGAGCAGTTCTTC.

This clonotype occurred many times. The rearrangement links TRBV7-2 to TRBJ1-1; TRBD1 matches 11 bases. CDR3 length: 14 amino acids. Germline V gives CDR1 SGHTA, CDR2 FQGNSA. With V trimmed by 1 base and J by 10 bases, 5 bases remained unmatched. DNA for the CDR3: TGTGCCAGCAGCTTAGGCCGGGACAGGGGGGGAGCTTTCTTT. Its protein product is CASSLGRDRGGAFF.

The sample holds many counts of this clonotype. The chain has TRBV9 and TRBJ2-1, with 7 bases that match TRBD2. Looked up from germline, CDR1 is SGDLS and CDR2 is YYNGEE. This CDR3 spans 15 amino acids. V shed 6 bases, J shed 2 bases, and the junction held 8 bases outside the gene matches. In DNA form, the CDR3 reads TGTGCCAGCACTAGCGGAGAGGGCCCCTACAATGAGCAGTTCTTC. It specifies CASTSGEGPYNEQFF.

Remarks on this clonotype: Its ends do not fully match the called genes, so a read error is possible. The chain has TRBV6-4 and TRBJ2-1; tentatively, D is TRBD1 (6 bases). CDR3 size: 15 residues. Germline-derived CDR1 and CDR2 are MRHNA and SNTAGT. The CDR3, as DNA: TGTGCCAGCAGTGAGAGGGGGACACCCTACAATGAGCAGTCCTTC. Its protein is CASSERGTPYNEQSF.

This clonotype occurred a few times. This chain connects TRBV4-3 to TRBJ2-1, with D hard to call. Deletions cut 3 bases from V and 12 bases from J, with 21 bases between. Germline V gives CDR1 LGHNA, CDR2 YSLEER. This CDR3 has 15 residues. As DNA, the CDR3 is TGCGCCAGCAGCCAGGCGCCCCAGCAGAGTTATGGGCAGTTCTTC. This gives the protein CASSQAPQQSYGQFF.

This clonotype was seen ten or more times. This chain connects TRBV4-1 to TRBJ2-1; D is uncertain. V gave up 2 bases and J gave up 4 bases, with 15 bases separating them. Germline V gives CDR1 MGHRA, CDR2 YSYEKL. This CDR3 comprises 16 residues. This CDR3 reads CASSQHTDPPYNEQFF. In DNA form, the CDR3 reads TGCGCCAGCAGCCAACATACGGATCCGCCATACAATGAGCAGTTCTTC.

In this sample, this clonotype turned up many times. This CDR3 is CSAQTSGSDYEQYF. CDR3 nucleotide sequence: TGCAGCGCCCAGACTAGCGGGAGTGACTACGAGCAGTACTTC. This chain links TRBV29-1 with TRBJ2-7; TRBD2 agrees at 12 bases. The germline V gene encodes CDR1 SQVTM and CDR2 ANQGSEA. V trimming: 7 bases; J trimming: 3 bases; junction bases outside the gene matches: 7. The CDR3 runs to 14 residues.

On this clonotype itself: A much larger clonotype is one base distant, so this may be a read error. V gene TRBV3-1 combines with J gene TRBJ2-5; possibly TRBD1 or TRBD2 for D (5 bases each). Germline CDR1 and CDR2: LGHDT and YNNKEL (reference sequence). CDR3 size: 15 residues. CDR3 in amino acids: CASSPPGTDQEAQYF. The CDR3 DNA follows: TGTGCCAGCAGCCCCCCGGGGACGGATCAAGAGGCCCAGTACTTC.

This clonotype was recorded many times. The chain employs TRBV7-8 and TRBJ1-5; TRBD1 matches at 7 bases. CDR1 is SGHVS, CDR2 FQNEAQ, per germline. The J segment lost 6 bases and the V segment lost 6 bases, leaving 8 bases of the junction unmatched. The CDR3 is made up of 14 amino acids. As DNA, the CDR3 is TGTGCCAGCAGTCGAACAGGGGCCTCTCAGCCCCAGCATTTT. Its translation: CASSRTGASQPQHF.

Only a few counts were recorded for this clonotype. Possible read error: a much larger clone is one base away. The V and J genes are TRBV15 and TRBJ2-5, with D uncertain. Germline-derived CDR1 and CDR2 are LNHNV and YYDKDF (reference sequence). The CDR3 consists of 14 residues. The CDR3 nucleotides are TGTGCCACCAGCAGAGGTGGAATTCAAGGGACCCAGTACTTC. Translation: CATSRGGIQGTQYF.